This TCR beta chain was recovered during a study of response to subunit inactivated influenza vaccine. Whole-study findings and limits: New T cells are recruited in small numbers by each seasonal influenza vaccination, according to the authors' suggestion.

The length of the CDR3 is 18 residues. Trimming took 1 base from V and 10 from J; bases not matched to a gene: 20. Germline CDR1 is MDHEN and CDR2 is SYDVKM. TCRdb reprocessed the RT-PCR reads with MiXCR, giving one entry per CDR3 protein. Of more than 450,000 distinct CDR3 sequences in the sample, approximately 7.7% are singletons; the top ten hold around 13%. This clonotype appeared many times. The antigen remains unidentified. The clonotype comes from a man aged 50-75 years who received an inactivated influenza vaccine. This specimen was PBMCs from blood, taken around 25 months after vaccination. The chain carries TRBV28 and TRBJ2-3; 7 bases agree with TRBD1. The DNA of the CDR3 is TGTGCCAGCAGTTTATCACGGGGTTTTGGGACAGCGGAGCCGGCGCAGTATTTT. It encodes CASSLSRGFGTAEPAQYF.